This T cell receptor beta chain was sequenced for a study of OX40 agonist ivuxolimab in advanced cancers. J lost 3 bases, V lost 3 bases, and 5 bases had no gene match. Germline CDR1 is SGDLS and CDR2 is YYNGEE. This CDR3 has 15 residues. Baseline was the first blood sampling point, followed by cycle 4 day 1 and cycle 7 day 1. Sequencing used immunoSEQ multiplex PCR; TCRdb keeps in-frame clones, though not all of them. The table includes 12,000 or so clones, around four fifths detected once. Study-wide points: There was clonal expansion of CD4+ and CD8+ blood T cells by week 6 at 0.1 to 3.0 mg/kg. Those patients achieving a partial response at 0.1-3.0 mg/kg showed among the lowest clonal expansion.

In its sample, this clone was seen a few times. Its specificity is not known. The chain recombines TRBV9 with TRBJ1-3; TRBD1 matches 8 bases. The sequence derives from an adult with an advanced solid tumor such as melanoma, head and neck, liver or kidney cancer. The sequencing here drew on CD4+ or CD8+ T cells sorted from blood, taken in a trial of the OX40 agonist ivuxolimab. Here the CDR3 reads CASSEQGAGGNTIYF. CDR3 bases: TGTGCCAGCAGCGAGCAGGGGGCAGGTGGAAACACCATATATTTT.